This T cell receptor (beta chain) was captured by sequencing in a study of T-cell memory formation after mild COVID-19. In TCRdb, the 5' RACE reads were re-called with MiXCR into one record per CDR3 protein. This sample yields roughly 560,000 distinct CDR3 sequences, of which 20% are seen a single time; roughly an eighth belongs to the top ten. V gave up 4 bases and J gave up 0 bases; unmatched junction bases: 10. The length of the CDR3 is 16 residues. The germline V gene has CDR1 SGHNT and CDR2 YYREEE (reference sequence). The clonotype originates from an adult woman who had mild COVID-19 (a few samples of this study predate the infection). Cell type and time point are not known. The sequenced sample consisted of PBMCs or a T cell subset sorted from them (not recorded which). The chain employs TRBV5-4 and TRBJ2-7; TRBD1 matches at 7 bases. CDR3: CASSVSKGAGSYEQYF. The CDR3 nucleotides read TGTGCCAGCAGCGTAAGCAAGGGGGCGGGCTCCTACGAGCAGTACTTC.